The clone carrying this T cell receptor beta chain was found many times. The target antigen is unknown. Germline-derived CDR1 and CDR2 are SGHTA and FQGNSA. Trimming at V came to 5 bases and at J to 11 bases, leaving 6 bases not matched to a gene. The CDR3 contains 14 residues. The data stem from a study of T cells after yellow fever vaccination. Study overall: SMART-Seq v4 Ultra Low Input served to prepare low-cell-number fractions.

Study findings and constraints: Weaker overall, the secondary response nonetheless peaked faster (day 5 versus 15).

In making TCR cDNA, 5'RACE template switching added a universal primer site and UMIs to it. TCRdb reprocessed the 5' RACE reads with MiXCR, giving one entry per CDR3 protein. The sample lists roughly 120,000 distinct CDR3 sequences, roughly 7.2% seen once, with around 2.6% in the top ten. The gene calls are TRBV7-2 and TRBJ2-1, with TRBD2 identical over 13 bases. The specimen comprised CD4+ T cells sorted from PBMCs, sampled roughly 45 days after the first yellow fever vaccination. The sequence came from a man aged 18 to 30 who received the YFV17D yellow fever vaccine. The CDR3 DNA is TGTGCCAGCAGCCCGACTAGCGGGGGGCCCAAGCAGTTCTTC. It encodes CASSPTSGGPKQFF.